Sequencing of this T cell receptor (beta chain) was carried out in a study of blood T cell repertoires in COVID-19. Study overall: COVID-19 samples, acute and convalescent, were from the United States, Italy and Spain.

V lost 3 bases to trimming and J lost 10 bases; unmatched junction nucleotides: 6. The CDR3 is 15 residues long. Germline lookup yields CDR1 MNHEY and CDR2 SMNVEV (reference sequence). As handled by the study authors: Estimates of nucleated cell counts were drawn from the amplification of reference gene primers. Profiled with immunoSEQ multiplex PCR; TCRdb holds only in-frame clones, not every one. Clonal size and the V and J genes are those of that table, whereas D and trimming came from the DNA. The sample includes over 350,000 clones, 75% to 90% of them seen just once. The sequenced sample consisted of peripheral blood. The chain recombines TRBV27 with TRBJ1-6; 10 positions match TRBD1. The receptor comes from a woman in her thirties with active or convalescent COVID-19. The CDR3 here is CASSFGTGEGSPLHF. The CDR3 bases are TGTGCCAGCAGTTTCGGGACAGGGGAAGGGTCACCCCTCCACTTT.